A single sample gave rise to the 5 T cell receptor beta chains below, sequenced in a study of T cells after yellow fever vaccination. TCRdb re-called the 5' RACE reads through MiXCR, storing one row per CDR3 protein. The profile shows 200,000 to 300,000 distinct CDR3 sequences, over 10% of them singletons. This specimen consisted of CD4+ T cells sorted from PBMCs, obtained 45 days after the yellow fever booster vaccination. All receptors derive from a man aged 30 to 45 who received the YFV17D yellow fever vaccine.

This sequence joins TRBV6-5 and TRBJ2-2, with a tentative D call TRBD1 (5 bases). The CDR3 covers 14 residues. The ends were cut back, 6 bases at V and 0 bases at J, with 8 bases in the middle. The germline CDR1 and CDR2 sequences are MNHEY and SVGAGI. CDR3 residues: CASRRQTNTGELFF. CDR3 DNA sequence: TGTGCCAGCAGACGACAGACGAACACCGGGGAGCTGTTTTTT.

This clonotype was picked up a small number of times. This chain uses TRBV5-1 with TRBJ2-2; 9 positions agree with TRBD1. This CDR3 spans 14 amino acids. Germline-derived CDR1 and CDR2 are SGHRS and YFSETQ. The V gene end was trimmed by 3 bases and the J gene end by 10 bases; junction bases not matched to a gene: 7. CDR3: CASSSDRGRSELFF. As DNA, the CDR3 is TGCGCCAGCAGCTCGGACAGGGGTCGTTCGGAGCTGTTTTTT.

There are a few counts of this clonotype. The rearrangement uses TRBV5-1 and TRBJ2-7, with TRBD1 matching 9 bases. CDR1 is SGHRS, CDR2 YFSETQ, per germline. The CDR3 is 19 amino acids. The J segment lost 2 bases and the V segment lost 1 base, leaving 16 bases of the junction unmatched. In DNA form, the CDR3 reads TGCGCCAGCAGCTTGCCCAGATACTTGACCCGGGACAGGGCCTACGAGCAGTACTTC. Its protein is CASSLPRYLTRDRAYEQYF.

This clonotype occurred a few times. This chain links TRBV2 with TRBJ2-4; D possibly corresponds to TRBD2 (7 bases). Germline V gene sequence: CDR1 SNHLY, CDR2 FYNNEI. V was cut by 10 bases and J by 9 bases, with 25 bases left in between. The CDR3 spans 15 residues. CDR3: CATKGGGRSLSIQYF. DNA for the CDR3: TGTGCCACCAAAGGGGGGGGACGGTCGTTAAGCATTCAGTACTTC.

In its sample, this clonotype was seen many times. The CDR3, as DNA: TGCGCCAGCAGCCAGGGAACTAGCGGGACTAACACCGGGGAGCTGTTTTTT. Translating gives CASSQGTSGTNTGELFF. The chain carries TRBV4-3 and TRBJ2-2; 10 bases align to TRBD2. The CDR3 length is 17 residues. CDR1 is LGHNA and CDR2 is YSLEER in the germline V gene. V dropped 3 bases and J dropped 2; count of bases not matched to a gene: 6.